One sample yielded the 7 T cell receptor beta chains listed below, sequenced in a study of shared clonotypes between healthy human individuals. The method was immunoSEQ multiplex PCR; TCRdb's version includes in-frame clones alone and lacks a portion of them. The sample holds some 320,000 clones, around 86% seen once. Source material: memory CD8+ T cells sorted from blood. Subset meaning: CD45RO+ cells pooled with CCR7-negative TemRA cells. The receptors here all came from a man between 18 and 35 years old in good health.

In its sample, this clone was seen once. The rearrangement uses TRBV7-9 and TRBJ2-5, with D possibly TRBD2 on 5 matching bases. The germline CDR1 and CDR2 sequences are SEHNR and FQNEAQ (reference sequence). CDR3 length: 16 residues. V lost 5 bases to trimming and J lost 2 bases, with 18 bases between them. CDR3 sequence reads: CASSPQIATIQETQYF. In DNA, the CDR3 is TGTGCCAGCAGCCCCCAGATAGCGACGATACAAGAGACCCAGTACTTC.

The chain combines TRBV13 with TRBJ2-7; 11 positions agree with TRBD2. The J segment lost 1 base and the V segment lost 4 bases, leaving 6 bases of the junction unmatched. CDR1 and CDR2 (germline): PRHDT, FYEKMQ (reference sequence). The CDR3 runs to 16 residues. The CDR3 coding sequence is TGTGCCAGCAGCTCAGTGGGGACTAGCGGTTCCTACGAGCAGTACTTC. Translating gives CASSSVGTSGSYEQYF. Full variable domain (outside the CDR3, taken from reference TRBV13 and TRBJ2-7): AAGVIQSPRHLIKEKRETATLKCYPIPRHDTVYWYQQGPGQDPQFLISFYEKMQSDKGSIPDRFSAQQFSDYHSELNMSSLELGDSALYFCASSSVGTSGSYEQYFGPGTRLTVT.

The V call is TRBV30, the J call TRBJ1-1, with a tentative D call TRBD1 (5 bases). V was trimmed by 5 bases and J by 7 bases, leaving 20 bases between them. Germline V gene lookup returns CDR1 GTSNPN and CDR2 SVGIG (reference sequence). The CDR3 is 14 residues long. CDR3 DNA sequence: TGTGCCTGGGACCGGGGGGTTTTTTCGGATGAAGCTTTCTTT. Amino acids: CAWDRGVFSDEAFF.

V gene TRBV5-1 combines with J gene TRBJ2-5; D call uncertain. Germline CDR1 SGHRS, CDR2 YFSETQ. This CDR3 region has 15 residues. V shed 4 bases and J shed 2 bases, with 15 bases lying between them. The CDR3 DNA follows: TGCGCCAGCAGCCGCTCTTCCATCCATCAAGAGACCCAGTACTTC. Translated, it gives CASSRSSIHQETQYF.

The V call is TRBV19, the J call TRBJ1-2, with 7 nucleotides matching TRBD1. V was pared by 4 bases and J by 7 bases, with 3 bases of the junction left unmatched. CDR3 size: 12 residues. Germline V gene lookup returns CDR1 LNHDA and CDR2 SQIVND (reference sequence). CDR3 bases: TGTGCCAGTAGTACCAGACAGGGTGGCTACACCTTC. Its protein is CASSTRQGGYTF.

The V and J genes are TRBV4-1 and TRBJ1-1; D gene uncertain. CDR3 length equals 15 residues. The V gene's germline CDR1 is MGHRA and CDR2 YSYEKL. The V end lost 3 bases, the J end lost 1 base, and 12 bases lay between the germline ends. CDR3: CASSHSPVGNTEAFF. In DNA form, the CDR3 reads TGCGCCAGCAGCCATTCTCCTGTGGGGAACACTGAAGCTTTCTTT.

The chain uses TRBV5-6 and TRBJ2-3; D call uncertain. Trimming pared 0 bases from V and 0 bases from J, leaving 8 bases between. The CDR3 is 15 residues long. Germline values: CDR1 SGHDT, CDR2 YYEEEE. The CDR3 region has the DNA TGTGCCAGCAGCTTGGATCAGTATAGCACAGATACGCAGTATTTT. Protein sequence: CASSLDQYSTDTQYF.